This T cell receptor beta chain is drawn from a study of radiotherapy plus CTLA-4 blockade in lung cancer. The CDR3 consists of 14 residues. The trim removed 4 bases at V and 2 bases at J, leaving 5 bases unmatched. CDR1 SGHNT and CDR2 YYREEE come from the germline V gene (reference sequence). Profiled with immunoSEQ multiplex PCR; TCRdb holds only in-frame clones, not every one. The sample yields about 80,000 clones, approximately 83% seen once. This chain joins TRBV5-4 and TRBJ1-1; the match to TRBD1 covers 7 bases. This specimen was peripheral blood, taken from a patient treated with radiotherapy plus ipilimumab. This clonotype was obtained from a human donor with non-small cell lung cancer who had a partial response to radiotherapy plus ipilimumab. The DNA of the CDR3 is TGTGCCAGCAGCCCAGGGGGTATAAACACTGAAGCTTTCTTT. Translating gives CASSPGGINTEAFF.